Presented here are 28 T cell receptor beta chains from one specimen sequenced in a study of CD8 T cells in Susac syndrome. It was with random hexamers that 0.5 to 1 ug RNA was reverse transcribed. Using its own MiXCR run on the immunoSEQ multiplex PCR reads, TCRdb lists one record per CDR3 protein. The sample gives about 100,000 distinct CDR3 sequences, around 96% of which show up once; approximately 0.33% is in the top ten. The source material was CD8+ T cells from PBMCs. The receptors here all came from a human donor with Susac syndrome.

This clonotype was seen only once. The V gene is TRBV6-5, the J gene TRBJ2-2; the match to TRBD1 covers 7 bases. The germline V gene encodes CDR1 MNHEY and CDR2 SVGAGI. The V and J ends lost 0 bases and 2 bases, in that order; junction bases with no gene match: 3. The CDR3 contains 16 residues. Written as DNA, the CDR3 is TGTGCCAGCAGTTACTCGAGACAGGGTAACACCGGGGAGCTGTTTTTT. This codes for CASSYSRQGNTGELFF.

The chain has TRBV28 and TRBJ2-2; possibly TRBD2 for D (6 bases). Trimming pared 4 bases from V and 1 base from J, leaving 10 bases between. Germline V CDR1 and CDR2: MDHEN, SYDVKM. This CDR3 has 15 residues. The CDR3 coding sequence is TGTGCCAGCAGTTGGGTAGCGGAGAACACCGGGGAGCTGTTTTTT. Its protein product is CASSWVAENTGELFF.

The rearrangement joins TRBV14 to TRBJ1-2; D unresolved. This CDR3 is built from 12 residues. The germline CDR1 and CDR2 sequences are SGHDN and FVKESK. V lost 1 base and J 6 bases, leaving 6 bases between the germline ends. This chain's CDR3 is CASSQGEDGYTF. The CDR3 DNA reads TGTGCCAGCAGCCAAGGAGAGGATGGCTACACCTTC.

The rearrangement joins TRBV7-2 to TRBJ2-7, with TRBD2 identical over 14 bases. The junction had 6 bases not matched to a gene; V was cut back by 4 bases and J by 7 bases. The CDR3 has 15 residues. Germline V gene sequence: CDR1 SGHTA, CDR2 FQGNSA. For the CDR3, the DNA is TGTGCCAGCAGCTCGACTAGCGGGAGGGCGTGGGAGCAGTACTTC. Residues: CASSSTSGRAWEQYF. Variable domain in full (rest from reference TRBV7-2 and TRBJ2-7): GAGVSQSPSNKVTEKGKDVELRCDPISGHTALYWYRQSLGQGLEFLIYFQGNSAPDKSGLPSDRFSAERTGGSVSTLTIQRTQQEDSAVYLCASSSTSGRAWEQYFGPGTRLTVT.

The CDR3 DNA reads as TGTGCCAGCAAGAGGGCGGCGGATACGCAGTATTTT. This sequence encodes CASKRAADTQYF. The chain recombines TRBV12-3 or TRBV12-4 with TRBJ2-3; D may be TRBD2 (5 bases). This CDR3 is 12 amino acids long. The V gene lost 7 bases and the J gene lost 6 bases, with 11 bases spanning the gap.

The chain links TRBV28 to TRBJ2-7; no firm D call. V lost 5 bases and J 6 bases, leaving 11 bases between the germline ends. Germline assignment: CDR1 MDHEN and CDR2 SYDVKM. The CDR3 consists of 12 residues. The CDR3 protein is CASSPGPPEQYF. The DNA of the CDR3 is TGTGCCAGCAGTCCGGGCCCCCCCGAGCAGTACTTC.

V and J are TRBV4-2 and TRBJ2-4; the match to TRBD2 covers 8 bases. Germline loops: CDR1 LGHNA, CDR2 YNFKEQ. This CDR3 has 14 amino acids. Germline trimming cut 4 bases from V and 8 bases from J; bases unmatched to any gene: 7. This CDR3 reads CASSPGLAAYIQYF. The CDR3 DNA follows: TGTGCCAGCAGCCCCGGACTAGCCGCTTACATTCAGTACTTC.

The J gene is TRBJ1-4, the V gene TRBV15, with D maybe TRBD1 (6 bases). The germline V and J ends were trimmed by 1 base and 10 bases, with 19 bases remaining between them. CDR3 length: 16 residues. Germline-derived CDR1 and CDR2 are LNHNV and YYDKDF (reference sequence). This chain's CDR3 is CATSRGAGASRAKLFF. For the CDR3, the DNA is TGTGCCACCAGCAGAGGTGCGGGGGCGTCAAGGGCAAAACTGTTTTTT.

The chain is built from TRBV15 and TRBJ2-2, with D perhaps TRBD1 (5 bases). Germline V lookup: CDR1 LNHNV, CDR2 YYDKDF (reference sequence). The CDR3 is 15 residues long. Deletions cut 6 bases from V and 3 bases from J, with 14 bases between. The CDR3 nucleotides are TGTGCCACCAGTACCACAGGCGGTGACACCGGGGAGCTGTTTTTT. It is translated as CATSTTGGDTGELFF.

The CDR3: CASRAGGNIQYF. The CDR3 bases are TGTGCCAGTAGAGCGGGGGGAAACATTCAGTACTTC. The chain couples TRBV25-1 to TRBJ2-4, with 9 bases fitting TRBD2. V was clipped by 9 bases and J by 6 bases; unmatched bases: 3. The CDR3 is 12 amino acids. Germline assignment: CDR1 MGHDK and CDR2 SYGVNS.

V is TRBV4-1 and J is TRBJ2-5; no clear D. Deletions cut 8 bases from V and 9 bases from J, with 10 bases between. The CDR3 totals 10 residues. In germline, CDR1 is MGHRA, CDR2 YSYEKL. The CDR3 region has the DNA TGCGCCAGCTATCCCCCGGCCCAGTACTTC. Translating gives CASYPPAQYF.

The chain joins TRBV5-4 to TRBJ1-2; the D gene is possibly TRBD1 (5 bases). Looked up from germline, CDR1 is SGHNT and CDR2 is YYREEE (reference sequence). This CDR3 is built from 16 residues. Trimming took off 0 bases at V and 1 base at J, with 13 bases between the two ends. The CDR3 reads CASSLAGAGNNYGYTF. In nucleotides, the CDR3 is TGTGCCAGCAGCTTGGCCGGGGCGGGAAATAACTATGGCTACACCTTC.

The rearrangement joins TRBV9 to TRBJ1-2, with unresolved D. Between the trimmed V and J ends, which lost 5 bases and 2 bases, there was a span of 22 bases. The CDR3 length is 17 residues. Per the germline V gene, CDR1 is SGDLS and CDR2 is YYNGEE. CDR3 region: CASSRSGGTANNYGYTF. As DNA, the CDR3 is TGTGCCAGCAGTAGGAGTGGAGGCACAGCCAACAACTATGGCTACACCTTC.

The chain combines TRBV5-1 with TRBJ2-7; no reliable D call. Germline CDR1 reads SGHRS; CDR2 reads YFSETQ. The CDR3 consists of 15 residues. Between the trimmed V and J ends, which lost 4 bases and 4 bases, there was a span of 18 bases. This CDR3 is CASSPNPGTSYEQYF. CDR3 sequence (DNA): TGCGCCAGCAGCCCCAACCCCGGAACATCTTACGAGCAGTACTTC.

The count of this clonotype is one. This chain connects TRBV20-1 to TRBJ2-3; 9 nucleotides align to TRBD1. This CDR3 is 14 amino acids long. V lost 8 bases to trimming and J lost 3 bases; unmatched junction nucleotides: 9. Germline CDR1 DFQATT, CDR2 SNEGSKA (reference sequence). For the CDR3, the DNA is TGCAGTTTAGAACAGGGGGCGGGAACAGATACGCAGTATTTT. This gives the protein CSLEQGAGTDTQYF.

The chain combines TRBV29-1 with TRBJ1-2; D perhaps matches TRBD1 (5 bases). The CDR3 runs 12 residues. The V end was cut by 3 bases, the J end by 4 bases, with 9 bases between. Looked up from germline, CDR1 is SQVTM and CDR2 is ANQGSEA. The CDR3 loop reads CSVDAGPYGYTF. CDR3 in DNA: TGCAGCGTTGACGCAGGGCCCTATGGCTACACCTTC.

The chain carries TRBV3-1 and TRBJ2-1; TRBD2 matches 9 bases. V shed 1 base and J 6 bases; nucleotides not matched to a gene: 1. The CDR3 totals 14 residues. CDR1 is LGHDT, CDR2 YNNKEL, per germline (reference sequence). The DNA of the CDR3 is TGTGCCAGCAGCCAAGCACTAGCGGGCAATGAGCAGTTCTTC. It yields the protein CASSQALAGNEQFF.

The chain has TRBV4-1 and TRBJ1-1; a weak D match, TRBD1 (6 bases). CDR1 MGHRA and CDR2 YSYEKL come from the germline V gene. Trimming stripped 8 bases from V and 0 bases from J, with 7 bases between. The CDR3 extends over 12 amino acids. The CDR3 sequence is CASGQLNTEAFF. CDR3 DNA sequence: TGCGCCAGCGGACAGTTGAACACTGAAGCTTTCTTT.

This chain links TRBV18 with TRBJ2-5; D remains unclear. This CDR3 contains 13 residues. CDR1 KGHSH and CDR2 LQKENI come from the germline V gene. Trimming removed 3 bases from V and 5 bases from J, with 10 bases in between. Here the CDR3 DNA reads TGTGCCAGCTCACCTGAAGTCAGGGAGACCCAGTACTTC. It codes for CASSPEVRETQYF.

A single count supports this clonotype. This sequence joins TRBV20-1 and TRBJ2-3; no reliable D call. Germline CDR1 and CDR2: DFQATT and SNEGSKA (reference sequence). Trimming shortened V by 1 base and J by 2 bases, and 16 bases separated the two germline ends. The CDR3 runs 16 residues. CDR3 residues: CSARGVIGQVTDTQYF. As DNA, the CDR3 is TGCAGTGCTAGAGGCGTTATAGGGCAGGTCACAGATACGCAGTATTTT.

This chain links TRBV20-1 with TRBJ2-1; 11 bases line up with TRBD2. The CDR3 runs to 14 residues. Germline CDR1 and CDR2: DFQATT and SNEGSKA (reference sequence). CDR3 in DNA: TGCGCCCAAGGACTAGCGGGCGACTACAATGAGCAGTTCTTC. Protein product: CAQGLAGDYNEQFF.

V is TRBV9 and J is TRBJ2-1; TRBD1 aligns across 8 bases. Germline loops: CDR1 SGDLS, CDR2 YYNGEE. Trimming cost V 1 base and J 7 bases; bases outside gene matches: 10. The CDR3 is 16 residues long. CDR3 protein: CASSVSSGQVLNEQFF. CDR3 DNA sequence: TGTGCCAGCAGCGTATCATCGGGACAGGTACTTAATGAGCAGTTCTTC.

The chain links TRBV3-1 to TRBJ2-7; tentative D call: TRBD1 (6 bases). Between the trimmed V and J ends, which lost 1 base and 6 bases, there was a span of 7 bases. The CDR3 runs to 12 residues. The V gene's germline CDR1 is LGHDT and CDR2 YNNKEL (reference sequence). CDR3 region: CASSQVGGEQYF. The CDR3 nucleotides read TGTGCCAGCAGCCAAGTAGGGGGCGAGCAGTACTTC.

The rearrangement links TRBV11-2 to TRBJ2-2; D ambiguous. Germline V gives CDR1 SGHAT, CDR2 FQNNGV. Trimming cost V 1 base and J 8 bases, with 8 bases left between them. This CDR3 is built from 13 residues. CDR3 amino acids: CASSLGSVGELFF. CDR3 DNA: TGTGCCAGCAGCTTAGGGAGCGTTGGGGAGCTGTTTTTT. Using reference TRBV11-2 and TRBJ2-2 for the parts outside the CDR3, the full variable domain is EAGVAQSPRYKIIEKRQSVAFWCNPISGHATLYWYQQILGQGPKLLIQFQNNGVVDDSQLPKDRFSAERLKGVDSTLKIQPAKLEDSAVYLCASSLGSVGELFFGEGSRLTVL.

V and J are TRBV3-1 and TRBJ2-5, with D unclear. V lost 1 base to trimming and J lost 5 bases, with 8 bases between them. This CDR3 spans 13 amino acids. Germline CDR1 LGHDT, CDR2 YNNKEL (reference sequence). As DNA, the CDR3 is TGTGCCAGCAGCCAAGTCGCCCGGGAGACCCAGTACTTC. It is translated as CASSQVARETQYF.

The rearrangement joins TRBV9 to TRBJ2-2, with D possibly being TRBD2 (6 bases). The CDR3 extends over 18 amino acids. The V gene's germline CDR1 is SGDLS and CDR2 YYNGEE. The germline V and J ends were trimmed by 0 bases and 2 bases, with 17 bases remaining between them. For the CDR3, the DNA is TGTGCCAGCAGCGTAGCAGGCGCCGGGACTGGAAACACCGGGGAGCTGTTTTTT. Translating it yields CASSVAGAGTGNTGELFF. Based on the CDR3 plus reference TRBV9 and TRBJ2-2, the full variable domain is DSGVTQTPKHLITATGQRVTLRCSPRSGDLSVYWYQQSLDQGLQFLIQYYNGEERAKGNILERFSAQQFPDLHSELNLSSLELGDSALYFCASSVAGAGTGNTGELFFGEGSRLTVL.

This CDR3 reads CSARIPGLAGTDTQYF. Here the CDR3 DNA reads TGCAGTGCTAGAATTCCGGGACTAGCGGGGACAGATACGCAGTATTTT. The chain uses TRBV20-1 and TRBJ2-3; 13 nucleotides line up with TRBD2. Looked up from germline, CDR1 is DFQATT and CDR2 is SNEGSKA (reference sequence). The CDR3 covers 16 residues. The trim removed 2 bases at V and 3 bases at J, leaving 5 bases unmatched.

This chain uses TRBV7-9 with TRBJ2-5; weak D call: TRBD1 (5 bases). The CDR3 has 15 residues. CDR1 SEHNR and CDR2 FQNEAQ come from the germline V gene (reference sequence). The V gene lost 4 bases and the J gene lost 2 bases, with 14 bases spanning the gap. The CDR3: CASSSVDKGQETQYF. CDR3 DNA: TGTGCCAGCAGCTCCGTCGACAAGGGGCAAGAGACCCAGTACTTC.